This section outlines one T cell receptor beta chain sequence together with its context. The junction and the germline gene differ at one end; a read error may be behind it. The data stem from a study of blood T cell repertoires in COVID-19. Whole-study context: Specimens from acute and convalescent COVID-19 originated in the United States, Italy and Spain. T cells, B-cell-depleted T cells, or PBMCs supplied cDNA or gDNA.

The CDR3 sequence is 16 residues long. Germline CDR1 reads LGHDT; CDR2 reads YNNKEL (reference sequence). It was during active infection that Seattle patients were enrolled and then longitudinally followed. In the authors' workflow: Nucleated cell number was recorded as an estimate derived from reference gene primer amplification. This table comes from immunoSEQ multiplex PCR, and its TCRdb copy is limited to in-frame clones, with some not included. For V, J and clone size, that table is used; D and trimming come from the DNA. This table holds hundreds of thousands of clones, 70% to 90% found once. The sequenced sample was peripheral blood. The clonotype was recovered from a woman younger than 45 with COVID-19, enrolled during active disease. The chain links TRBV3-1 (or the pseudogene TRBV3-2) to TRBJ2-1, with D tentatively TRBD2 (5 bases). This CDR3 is CTSEGSLAASYNEQFF. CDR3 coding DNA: TGTACCAGCGAGGGTTCTTTGGCGGCCTCGTACAATGAGCAGTTCTTC.